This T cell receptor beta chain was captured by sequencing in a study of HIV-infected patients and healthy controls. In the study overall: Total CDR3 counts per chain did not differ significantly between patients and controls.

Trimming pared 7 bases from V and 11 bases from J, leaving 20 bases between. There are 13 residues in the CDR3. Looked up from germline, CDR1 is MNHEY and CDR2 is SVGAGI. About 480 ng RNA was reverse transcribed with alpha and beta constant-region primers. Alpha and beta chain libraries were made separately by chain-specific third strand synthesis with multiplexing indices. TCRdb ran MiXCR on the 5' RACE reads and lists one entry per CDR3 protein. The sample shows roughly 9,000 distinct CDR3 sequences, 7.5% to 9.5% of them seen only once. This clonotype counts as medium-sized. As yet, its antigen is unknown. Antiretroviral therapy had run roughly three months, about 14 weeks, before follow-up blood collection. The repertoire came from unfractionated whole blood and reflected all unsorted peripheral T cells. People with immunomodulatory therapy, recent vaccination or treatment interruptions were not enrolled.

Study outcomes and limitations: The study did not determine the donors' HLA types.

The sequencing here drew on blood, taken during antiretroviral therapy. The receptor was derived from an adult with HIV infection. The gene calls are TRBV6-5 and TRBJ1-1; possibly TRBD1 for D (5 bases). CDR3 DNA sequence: TGTGCCAGCACCAACCGACGGGCAGGGTGGGCTTTCTTT. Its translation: CASTNRRAGWAFF.